The 12 T cell receptor beta chains below were found in one sample sequenced in a study of T-cell reconstitution after alpha-beta-depleted transplantation in children. TCRbeta library construction was performed incorporating unique molecular identifiers. TCRdb itself ran the PCR reads through MiXCR, one entry per CDR3 protein. Of some 500,000 distinct CDR3 sequences in the sample, around 20% are singletons; the top ten hold 3.3%. Sequencing used PBMCs from the stem cell graft donor, obtained from the stem cell graft. All receptors come from a human donor who donated a stem cell graft to a child with acute lymphoblastic leukemia.

This clonotype came up a few times. The chain employs TRBV12-5 and TRBJ2-1; D is uncertain. V was clipped by 2 bases and J by 7 bases, with 9 bases between them. CDR1 and CDR2 (germline): LGHNT, FRNRAP. The CDR3 runs to 13 residues. CDR3 sequence: CASGLPLLNEQFF. DNA of the CDR3: TGTGCTAGTGGTTTGCCCTTACTGAATGAGCAGTTCTTC.

The sample holds a few counts of this clonotype. The chain recombines TRBV29-1 with TRBJ2-7, with D unresolved. Trimming shortened V by 6 bases and J by 2 bases, and 8 bases separated the two germline ends. The CDR3 runs 11 residues. Germline lookup yields CDR1 SQVTM and CDR2 ANQGSEA. As DNA, the CDR3 is TGCAGCGTCAAGGGCCCCTACGAGCAGTACTTC. It encodes CSVKGPYEQYF.

This clonotype has only a few counts. The rearrangement joins TRBV27 to TRBJ2-1; D not resolved. This CDR3 is 15 amino acids long. CDR1 MNHEY and CDR2 SMNVEV come from the germline V gene (reference sequence). V dropped 7 bases and J dropped 5 bases, with 18 bases sitting between them. Here the CDR3 DNA reads TGTGCCAGCAAAAGTAGGATAGTCGCGGACAATGAGCAGTTCTTC. Amino acid sequence: CASKSRIVADNEQFF.

This clonotype was detected a few times. This chain joins TRBV15 and TRBJ2-3, with TRBD2 matching 11 bases. The CDR3 has 20 amino acids. CDR1 is LNHNV and CDR2 is YYDKDF in the germline V gene (reference sequence). Trimming at V came to 4 bases and at J to 0 bases, leaving 15 bases not matched to a gene. As DNA, the CDR3 is TGTGCCACCAGCACTCCCGGACCGGGACTAGCGGACTCTAGCACAGATACGCAGTATTTT. Amino acids: CATSTPGPGLADSSTDTQYF.

The chain combines TRBV7-9 with TRBJ2-7; unclear D gene. Trimming cost V 5 bases and J 3 bases, with 14 bases left between them. CDR1 is SEHNR and CDR2 is FQNEAQ in the germline V gene (reference sequence). The CDR3 runs 14 residues. The CDR3, as DNA: TGTGCCAGCAGCCCCGGGTCCCCCTACTACGAGCAGTACTTC. It yields the protein CASSPGSPYYEQYF.

The CDR3 region is CASSLSTTNTGELFF. CDR3 sequence (DNA): TGTGCCAGCAGCTTATCTACGACGAACACCGGGGAGCTGTTTTTT. The rearrangement joins TRBV7-2 to TRBJ2-2; D is unclear. V dropped 2 bases and J dropped 0 bases, with 7 bases sitting between them. Germline loops: CDR1 SGHTA, CDR2 FQGNSA. The CDR3 sequence is 15 residues long.

This clonotype has only a few counts. The gene calls are TRBV27 and TRBJ2-1, with 9 bases matching TRBD2. J gave up 7 bases and V 4 bases, and 11 bases lay outside the gene matches. The CDR3 spans 16 residues. Germline V gene sequence: CDR1 MNHEY, CDR2 SMNVEV (reference sequence). CDR3 region: CASSSGGGRAWNEQFF. The CDR3, as DNA: TGTGCCAGCAGTTCAGGAGGCGGGAGGGCCTGGAATGAGCAGTTCTTC.

This clonotype was recorded a few times. The chain has TRBV4-1 and TRBJ1-4; TRBD1 might be the D (5 bases). V was cut by 0 bases and J by 4 bases, with 15 bases left in between. Per the germline V gene, CDR1 is MGHRA and CDR2 is YSYEKL. The CDR3 has 17 residues. The CDR3 nucleotides read TGCGCCAGCAGCCAAGATGGGGCAGGGATGAGTAATGAAAAACTGTTTTTT. This encodes CASSQDGAGMSNEKLFF.

This clonotype was seen a handful of times. The CDR3 DNA is TGCGCCAGCAGCCGGGCAGCTAACTATGGCTACACCTTC. It translates to CASSRAANYGYTF. The V gene is TRBV5-1, the J gene TRBJ1-2; no definite D call. CDR1 and CDR2 (germline): SGHRS, YFSETQ. The CDR3 totals 13 residues. Trimming removed 4 bases at V and 0 bases at J, with 7 bases between.

In its sample, this clonotype was seen a few times. The V and J genes are TRBV12-3 or TRBV12-4 and TRBJ2-2, with D perhaps matching TRBD2 (5 bases). Trimming stripped 6 bases from V and 0 bases from J, with 8 bases between. CDR3 length: 14 amino acids. The CDR3 spells CASRDFTNTGELFF. The CDR3 DNA reads TGTGCCAGCAGGGACTTTACGAACACCGGGGAGCTGTTTTTT.

Only a few counts were recorded for this clonotype. The V call is TRBV12-3 or TRBV12-4, the J call TRBJ2-2; 7 bases fit TRBD2. V trimming: 6 bases; J trimming: 11 bases; junction bases outside the gene matches: 15. The CDR3 extends over 15 amino acids. Here the CDR3 reads CASRKSSGPIGELFF. The CDR3, as DNA: TGTGCCAGCAGAAAATCTAGCGGCCCCATCGGAGAGCTGTTTTTT.

The chain links TRBV7-6 to TRBJ1-2; 7 nucleotides align to TRBD1. Germline CDR1 is SGHVS and CDR2 is FNYEAQ. The V gene end was trimmed by 6 bases and the J gene end by 3 bases; junction bases not matched to a gene: 10. The CDR3 covers 15 residues. CDR3 in amino acids: CASSSGTAAYYGYTF. CDR3 in DNA: TGTGCCAGCAGTTCCGGGACAGCCGCCTACTATGGCTACACCTTC.